This TCR beta chain emerged from a study of OX40 agonist ivuxolimab in advanced cancers. Background on the study: Dose-escalation patients had hepatocellular carcinoma, melanoma, renal cell or head and neck cancer. Study results and limitations: Certain nonresponders likewise exhibited a low normalized T-cell clonal expansion. At 0.1 to 3.0 mg/kg, CD4+ and CD8+ blood T cells expanded clonally by week 6.

Sequencing used immunoSEQ multiplex PCR; TCRdb keeps in-frame clones, though not all of them. The table shows some 40,000 clones, with 80% to 90% occurring only once. If patients had autoimmune disease history or systemic immunosuppression, they were excluded. The CDR3 runs 15 residues. V was trimmed by 4 bases and J by 7 bases, leaving 14 bases between them. This clone occurred once. The antigen is unknown. This TCR was recovered from an adult with an advanced solid tumor such as melanoma, head and neck, liver or kidney cancer. The sample here was CD4+ or CD8+ T cells sorted from blood, taken in a trial of the OX40 agonist ivuxolimab. J is TRBJ1-6 and V is TRBV23-1; D gene ambiguous. TRBV23-1 is sorted into the ORF group, with uncertain function. The CDR3 sequence is CASSPRSPLNSPLHF. DNA for the CDR3: TGCGCCAGCAGTCCCAGGAGCCCTTTAAATTCACCCCTCCACTTT.